The source of this T cell receptor beta chain is a study of glioma-infiltrating T cells (dated by TCRdb to the mid-2010s). As for the study more broadly: Low-grade gliomas were represented by WHO grade II oligodendrogliomas or astrocytomas, and glioblastomas were represented by WHO grade IV tumors that were sampled at initial rather than recurrent diagnosis. Dexamethasone was administered to glioma patients for six or fewer days before surgery. The sequencing target for blood libraries was about 4- to 11-fold coverage of roughly 980,000 peripheral T cells. Glioma tissue, non-neoplastic brain tissue and matched peripheral blood mononuclear cells were used as sources from which TCR alpha- and beta-chain repertoires were sequenced. Each tissue-infiltrating repertoire was compared with the same patient's peripheral blood repertoire to measure divergence between tissue and blood T-cell populations. Three low-grade glioma patients, under ten primary glioblastoma patients and three non-glioma patients contributing non-neoplastic brain tissue were included in the paired cohort. Results and caveats for the whole study, not just this receptor: The group comparisons were based on small numbers of patients: three non-neoplastic, three low-grade glioma and several glioblastoma patients. Only a very small number of CDR3 sequences turned up in both tissue and blood, a result put down to high CDR3 diversity combined with limited sampling. VJ-independent divergence between tissue and blood was lower than expected in non-neoplastic patients but higher than expected in all gliomas, particularly low-grade gliomas. Patients with low tissue-blood divergence were marked by a signature set of shared blood CDR3 motifs, and that set was depleted in highly divergent patients.

TCR alpha and beta CDR3 regions were amplified with the iRepertoire nested amplicon-rescue multiplex PCR (arm-PCR) platform from RNA. One-step reverse transcription and amplification used about 90-450 ng of tissue mRNA or PBMC total RNA as input. Following bead purification, Illumina adapters were added through a secondary multiplex PCR, and the libraries were then gel-purified between 200 and 400 bp. Libraries carried internal 6-nucleotide barcodes used for demultiplexing. Libraries were sequenced on an Illumina MiSeq with 2x220 or 2x250 nucleotide paired-end reads. The authors' pipeline ran thus. Paired reads were merged using FLASH 1.2.11 and aligned with BWA-MEM to the GRCh37 human genome, and TRA and TRB reads were then extracted. For V and J assignment, an IMGT-derived reference of cassette sequences and CDR3 motifs that included pseudogenes was used. Reads were translated in three frames, and productive CDR3s were defined by a C…FGXG motif without stop codons. Unique combinations of V-J cassette pair and CDR3 amino acid sequence were defined as clonotypes. Filtering of reads was based on Hamming distance, with the threshold set by the sequence error rate of each sample in mapped regions. The public reads were run again by TCRdb, first through fastp at Q25 and then through MiXCR, and only productive beta chains were kept. Rows merge per CDR3 protein into single entries with the most common DNA and genes. The V and J calls were not made by the authors but by TCRdb's processing. The sample table lists about 400,000 distinct CDR3 sequences, roughly two fifths of them with a count of one. The ten largest make up 12% of the sample.

Immediately after resection, surgical brain or tumor specimens were cryofrozen in liquid nitrogen, with peripheral blood cells collected concurrently. Comments on this clonotype: Its antigen is not yet known. No clone much larger than this one lies a single base away; base qualities are absent.

V loses 5 bases, J loses 4 bases, and the germline ends lie 14 bases apart. From the germline V gene, CDR1 is SGHTA and CDR2 is FQGNSA. There are 15 amino acids in the CDR3, from cysteine to phenylalanine inclusive. Left in the record is the CDR3 DNA by itself, 45 bases read in frame from the first base. The sequenced sample consisted of glioma tissue, nonneoplastic brain tissue, or PBMCs (not recorded which). This clonotype originated in a human donor with low-grade glioma or glioblastoma, undergoing nonglioma brain surgery, or in good health (not recorded which). The V and J genes are TRBV7-2 and TRBJ2-2, with the D segment identity uncertain. The encoded CDR3 is CASSPQTRSTGELFF. The nucleotides read TGTGCCAGCAGCCCCCAAACCCGAAGCACCGGGGAGCTGTTTTTT.